A selection of T cell receptor beta chains follows, all from one sample in a study of blood T cell repertoires in COVID-19. Using immunoSEQ multiplex PCR, the repertoire was profiled, and TCRdb retains in-frame clones only, with some absent. Of 180,000 or so clones in the sample, roughly 84% are singletons; the top ten hold about 5%. The sample consisted of peripheral blood. The receptors come from an elderly woman with acute or convalescent COVID-19. Each CDR3 is given with its conserved first and last residue.

J gene: TRBJ2-7
V gene: TRBV2
CDR3 protein: CASSEPDGPGGYEQYF

J gene: TRBJ2-4
V gene: TRBV6-2/TRBV6-3
CDR3 protein: CASSYSSRDKNIQYF

J gene: TRBJ2-1
V gene: TRBV18
CDR3 protein: CASSQRQAPYNEQFF

J gene: TRBJ2-1
V gene: TRBV10-3
CDR3 protein: CAIRAGSSYNEQFF

J gene: TRBJ2-5
V gene: TRBV18
CDR3 protein: CASSPNAWEAQYF

J gene: TRBJ2-3
V gene: TRBV11-2
CDR3 protein: CASSLLAGTTDTQYF

J gene: TRBJ1-5
V gene: TRBV7-6
CDR3 protein: CASSLAVDQPQHF

J gene: TRBJ1-5
V gene: TRBV5-1
CDR3 protein: CASSIDRGSNQPQHF

J gene: TRBJ2-7
V gene: TRBV7-8
CDR3 protein: CASSRRGGSSYSYEQYF

J gene: TRBJ2-3
V gene: TRBV12-3/TRBV12-4
CDR3 protein: CASSLGELDTQYF

J gene: TRBJ2-6
V gene: TRBV21-1
CDR3 protein: CASRPGQAGANVLTF

J gene: TRBJ1-5
V gene: TRBV7-6
CDR3 protein: CASSPWGVQPQHF